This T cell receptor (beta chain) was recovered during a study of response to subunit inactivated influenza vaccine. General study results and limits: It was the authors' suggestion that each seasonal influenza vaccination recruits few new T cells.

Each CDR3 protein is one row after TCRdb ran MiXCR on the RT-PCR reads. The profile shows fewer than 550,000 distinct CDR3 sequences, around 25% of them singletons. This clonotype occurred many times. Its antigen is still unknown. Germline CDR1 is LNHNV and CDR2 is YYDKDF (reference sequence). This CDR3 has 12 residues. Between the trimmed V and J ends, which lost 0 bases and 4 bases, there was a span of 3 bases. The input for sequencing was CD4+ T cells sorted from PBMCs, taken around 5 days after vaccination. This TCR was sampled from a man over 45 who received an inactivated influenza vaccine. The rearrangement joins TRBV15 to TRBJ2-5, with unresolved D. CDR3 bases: TGTGCCACCAGCAGAGAATTAGAGACCCAGTACTTC. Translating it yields CATSRELETQYF.